This T cell receptor beta chain emerged from a study of blood T cell repertoires in COVID-19. Study details: Material from acute and convalescent COVID-19 was sourced from the United States, Italy and Spain. The analysed material was cDNA or gDNA that came from T cells, B-cell-depleted T cells, or PBMCs.

Authors' analysis steps: Scientists estimated how many nucleated cells there were by amplifying reference gene primers. Sequenced by immunoSEQ multiplex PCR; TCRdb stores in-frame clones only, minus some. That table furnishes V, J and clone size, whereas the DNA furnished D and trimming. The top ten hold 9.5% to 11% of the sample, which has 250,000 to 300,000 clones, roughly 88% seen once. The CDR3 length is 15 residues. Trimming removed 4 bases from V and 4 bases from J, with 17 bases in between. CDR1 is SGHDT, CDR2 YYEEEE, per germline. Sequenced material: peripheral blood. The chain has TRBV5-6 and TRBJ1-2, with a weak D call TRBD1 (6 bases). This TCR came from a woman in her 70s with acute or convalescent COVID-19. Written as DNA, the CDR3 is TGTGCCAGCAGCCACCGACAGGCCTTAGGCTATGGCTACACCTTC. This sequence encodes CASSHRQALGYGYTF.